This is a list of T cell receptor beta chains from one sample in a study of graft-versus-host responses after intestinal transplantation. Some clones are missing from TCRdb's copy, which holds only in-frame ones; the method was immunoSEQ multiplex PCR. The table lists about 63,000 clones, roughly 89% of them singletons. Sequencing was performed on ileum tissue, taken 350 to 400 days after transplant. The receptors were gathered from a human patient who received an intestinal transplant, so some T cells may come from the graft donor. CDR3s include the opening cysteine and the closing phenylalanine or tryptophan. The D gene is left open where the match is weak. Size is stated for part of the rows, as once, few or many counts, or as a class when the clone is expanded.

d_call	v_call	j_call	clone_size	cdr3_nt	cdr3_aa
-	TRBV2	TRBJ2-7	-	TGTGCCAGCAGTGGGCCATCCTACGAGCAGTACTTC	CASSGPSYEQYF
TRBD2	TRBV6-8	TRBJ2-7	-	TGTGCCAGCAGTGAGGGACTAGCGGAGTCCTACGAGCAGTACTTC	CASSEGLAESYEQYF
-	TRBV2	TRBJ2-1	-	TGTGCCAGCAGTGAAATGAGGGGCCGCTCCTACAATGAGCAGTTCTTC	CASSEMRGRSYNEQFF
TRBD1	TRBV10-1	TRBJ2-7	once	TGCGCCAGCAGTTCCGACAGGGAAGGGCCCTCCTACGAGCAGTACTTC	CASSSDREGPSYEQYF
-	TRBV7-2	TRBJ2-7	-	TGTGCCAGCAGCAAGATTGGAAGCAGGGCAGGAGAGCAGTACTTC	CASSKIGSRAGEQYF
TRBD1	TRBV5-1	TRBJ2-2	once	TGCGCCAGCAGCTCAGGGGGCTGGAACACCGGGGAGCTGTTTTTT	CASSSGGWNTGELFF
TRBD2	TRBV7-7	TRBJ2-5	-	TGTGCTAGCAGCTTAGGGCAACTAGCGAAAGAGACCCAGTACTTC	CASSLGQLAKETQYF
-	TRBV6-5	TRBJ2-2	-	TGTGCCAGCAGTTATTTGACAGGGAACACCGGGGAGCTGTTTTTT	CASSYLTGNTGELFF
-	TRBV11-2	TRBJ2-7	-	TGTGCCAGCAGCTTAAGAGTCAGGAGCTCCTACGAGCAGTACTTC	CASSLRVRSSYEQYF
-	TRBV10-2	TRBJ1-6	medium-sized	TGCGCCAGCAGAAATTCAGGGGTTAGTTCACCCCTCCACTTT	CASRNSGVSSPLHF
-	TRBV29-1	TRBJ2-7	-	TGCAGCGCGGTGGACAGCAAGACCTACGAGCAGTACTTC	CSAVDSKTYEQYF
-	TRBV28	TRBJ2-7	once	TGTGCCAGCAGTTGGGACCCCTACGAGCAGTACTTC	CASSWDPYEQYF
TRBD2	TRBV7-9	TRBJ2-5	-	TGTGCCAGCAGCCCGGGACTAGCGGGGCAAGAGACCCAGTACTTC	CASSPGLAGQETQYF
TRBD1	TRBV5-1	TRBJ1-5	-	TGCGCCAGCAGCTTGGCGGGGACAGCAAATCAGCCCCAGCATTTT	CASSLAGTANQPQHF
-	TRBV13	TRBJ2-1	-	TGTGCCAGCAGCTTAGTCATAGCGGAGCAGTTCTTC	CASSLVIAEQFF
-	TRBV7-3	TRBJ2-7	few	TGTGCCAGCAGCTTAACGATGGGCTCCGAGCAGTACTTC	CASSLTMGSEQYF
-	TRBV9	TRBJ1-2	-	TGTGCCAGCAGCGTCTCGGGGGGATCCGGCTACACCTTC	CASSVSGGSGYTF
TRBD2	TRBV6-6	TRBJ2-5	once	TGTGCCAGCAGCTCCGGACTAGCGGGGATAGAGACCCAGTACTTC	CASSSGLAGIETQYF
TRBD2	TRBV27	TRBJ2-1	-	TGTGCCAGCAGTTTAACCTCTGGCAGGTGGAGCGGGGAGCCCTACAATGAGCAGTTCTTC	CASSLTSGRWSGEPYNEQFF
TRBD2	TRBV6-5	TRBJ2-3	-	TGTGCCAGCAGTTTTGGCGGGGGGGCCACAGATACGCAGTATTTT	CASSFGGGATDTQYF
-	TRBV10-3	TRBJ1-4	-	TGTGCCATCAGTGGGGGGACTCTCGGGTTAGAAAAACTGTTTTTT	CAISGGTLGLEKLFF
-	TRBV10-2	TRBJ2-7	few	TGCGCCAGCAGAGAGGGGCAGGGCTACGAGCAGTACTTC	CASREGQGYEQYF
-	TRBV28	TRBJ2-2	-	TGTGCCAGCAGTTGGGCCCCCGGGGAGCTGTTTTTT	CASSWAPGELFF
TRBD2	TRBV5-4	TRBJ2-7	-	TGTGCCAGCAGTTTAGACCCGGGACTAGCGAGGGAGCAGTACTTC	CASSLDPGLAREQYF
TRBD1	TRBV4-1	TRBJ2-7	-	TGCGCCAGCAGCCAGGGGGGACAGGGCTACGAGCAGTACTTC	CASSQGGQGYEQYF
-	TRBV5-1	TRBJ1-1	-	TGCGCCAGCAGCTTGCACGGGACACCTGAAGCTTTCTTT	CASSLHGTPEAFF
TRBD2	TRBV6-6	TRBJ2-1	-	TGTGCCAGCACCGCACTAGCGACCTCCTACAATGAGCAGTTCTTC	CASTALATSYNEQFF
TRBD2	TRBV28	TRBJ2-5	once	TGTGCCAGCAGTCTAAGCGGGAGGATAGAGACCCAGTACTTC	CASSLSGRIETQYF
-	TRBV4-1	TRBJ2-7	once	TGCGCCAGCAGCCAAGCTAGAGGCGAGCAGTACTTC	CASSQARGEQYF
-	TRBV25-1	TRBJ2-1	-	TGTGCCAGCAGTAACTACAATGAGCAGTTCTTC	CASSNYNEQFF
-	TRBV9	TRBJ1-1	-	TGTGCCAGCAGCGTAAAGGGGCAATCGACTGAAGCTTTCTTT	CASSVKGQSTEAFF
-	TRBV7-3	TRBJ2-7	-	TGTGCCAGCAGCTTAGGAGTATTGCCTGACCACGAGCAGTACTTC	CASSLGVLPDHEQYF
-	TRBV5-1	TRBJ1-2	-	TGCGCCAGCAGCTCCTCGCCCTATGGGGGTTATGGCTACACCTTC	CASSSSPYGGYGYTF
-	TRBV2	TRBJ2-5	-	TGTGCCAGCAGTACCGGGACACCTGCTACGAAGGGCCACTTC	CASSTGTPATKGHF
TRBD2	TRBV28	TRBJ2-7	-	TGTGCCAGCAGTTTCCTCAGCGGGAGCTCCTACGAGCAGTACTTC	CASSFLSGSSYEQYF
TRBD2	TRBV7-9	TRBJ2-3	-	TGTGCCAGCAGCTCGGGACTAGCAGCAGATACGCAGTATTTT	CASSSGLAADTQYF
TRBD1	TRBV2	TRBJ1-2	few	TGTGCCAGCAGCGAGGGGGCCCTGGCGATCTATGGCTACACCTTC	CASSEGALAIYGYTF
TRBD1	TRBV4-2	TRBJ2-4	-	TGTGCCAGCAGCCAAGAGCCGGGACAGCGGAACATTCAGTACTTC	CASSQEPGQRNIQYF
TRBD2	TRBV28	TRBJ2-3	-	TGTGCCAGCAGTCATAGGCCGGGACTAGCGGGATTGGTAGATACGCAGTATTTT	CASSHRPGLAGLVDTQYF
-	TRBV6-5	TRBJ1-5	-	TGTGCCAGCAGTCGGGGGGCAGGGACTGATCAGCCCCAGCATTTT	CASSRGAGTDQPQHF
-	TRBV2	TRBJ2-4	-	TGTGCCAGCATCGAGGTGGGGTGGGGAAACATTCAGTACTTC	CASIEVGWGNIQYF
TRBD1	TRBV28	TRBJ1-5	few	TGTGCCAGCAGTTTCGGGACAGGGGGCAATAGCAATCAGCCCCAGCATTTT	CASSFGTGGNSNQPQHF
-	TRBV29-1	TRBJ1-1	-	TGCAGCGTTGAACGGAACACTGAAGCTTTCTTT	CSVERNTEAFF
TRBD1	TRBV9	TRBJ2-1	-	TGTGCCAGCAGCATGACAGGGGTCCTGTACAATGAGCAGTTCTTC	CASSMTGVLYNEQFF
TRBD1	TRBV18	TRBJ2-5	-	TGTGCCAGCTCACAAGGACAGGCAGAGACCCAGTACTTC	CASSQGQAETQYF
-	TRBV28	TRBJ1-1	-	TGTGCCAGCAGTTTATTTATACACACTGAAGCTTTCTTT	CASSLFIHTEAFF
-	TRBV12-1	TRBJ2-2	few	TGTGCCAGCAGCCCGCGGAGGGCCAGCACCGGGGAGCTGTTTTTT	CASSPRRASTGELFF
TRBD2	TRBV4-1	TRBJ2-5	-	TGCGCCAGCAGCCAAGTGGGCTTAGCGGGAGTAGGAGGTGAGACCCAGTACTTC	CASSQVGLAGVGGETQYF
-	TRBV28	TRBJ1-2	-	TGTGCCAGCAGTTCAGCCCGCTATGGCTACACCTTC	CASSSARYGYTF
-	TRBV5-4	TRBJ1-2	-	TGTGCCAGCAGCTTGGGACAGGACCTCTATGGCTACACCTTC	CASSLGQDLYGYTF
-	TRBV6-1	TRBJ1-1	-	TGTGCCAGCAGAGCCCTGACGAACACTGAAGCTTTCTTT	CASRALTNTEAFF
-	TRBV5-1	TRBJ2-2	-	TGCGCCAGCAGCTTCCAGGGAGTGGGCACCGGGGAGCTGTTTTTT	CASSFQGVGTGELFF
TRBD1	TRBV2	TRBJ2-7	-	TGTGCCAGCAGTGTAGGGCAGGGGGTCTACGAGCAGTACTTC	CASSVGQGVYEQYF
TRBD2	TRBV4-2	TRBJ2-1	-	TGTGCCAGCAGCCAAGAACTGTTGCCTAGCGGGAGCTATGAGCAGTTCTTC	CASSQELLPSGSYEQFF
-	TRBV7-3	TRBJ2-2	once	TGTGCCAGCAGCTCCGAGAACACCGGGGAGCTGTTTTTT	CASSSENTGELFF